The rows below give T cell receptor beta chains drawn from one sample of a study of shared clonotypes between healthy human individuals. TCRdb's table, derived via immunoSEQ multiplex PCR, lists solely in-frame clones and lacks some. The sample has some 200,000 clones; about 68% are singletons. What was sequenced was memory CD4+ T cells sorted from blood. The receptors stem from a man between 25 and 39 years old in good health. Both conserved end residues are part of each CDR3. The D gene is left open where the match is weak. Clone size, where shown, is once, few, many, or a class for clones that have expanded.

v_call	j_call	cdr3_length	clone_size	d_call	cdr3_aa	cdr3_nt
TRBV7-9	TRBJ2-1	16	once	NA	CASSFMEGIFYNEQFF	TGTGCCAGCAGCTTCATGGAGGGGATCTTCTACAATGAGCAGTTCTTC
TRBV28	TRBJ1-2	15	medium-sized	TRBD1	CASRLEGTVNYGYTF	TGTGCCAGCAGGCTAGAAGGGACAGTGAACTATGGCTACACCTTC
TRBV7-2	TRBJ2-1	15	NA	NA	CASSLAGNSYNEQFF	TGTGCCAGCAGCTTAGCGGGAAACTCCTACAATGAGCAGTTCTTC
TRBV5-1	TRBJ2-1	20	NA	NA	CASSPTRRRMGLDVRNEQFF	TGCGCCAGCAGCCCCACTCGTCGCAGGATGGGACTTGATGTTCGGAATGAGCAGTTCTTC
TRBV5-1	TRBJ2-3	12	NA	TRBD1	CASSNPGQGKYF	TGCGCCAGCAGCAACCCGGGACAGGGGAAGTATTTT
TRBV27	TRBJ2-2	15	NA	NA	CASTTLYRGTGELFF	TGTGCCAGCACCACACTCTATCGGGGGACCGGGGAGCTGTTTTTT
TRBV9	TRBJ2-3	16	NA	TRBD1	CASSARQGAVADTQYF	TGTGCCAGCAGCGCCCGACAGGGGGCGGTAGCAGATACGCAGTATTTT
TRBV29-1	TRBJ1-1	14	NA	NA	CSVVPAMGGTEAFF	TGCAGCGTTGTTCCTGCGATGGGAGGCACTGAAGCTTTCTTT
TRBV18	TRBJ2-5	12	NA	NA	CASSSLGETQYF	TGTGCCAGCTCGTCGCTCGGTGAGACCCAGTACTTC
TRBV6-5	TRBJ2-2	16	NA	TRBD2	CASSYKVAGGTGELFF	TGTGCCAGCAGTTACAAGGTAGCGGGAGGCACCGGGGAGCTGTTTTTT
TRBV2	TRBJ2-4	18	NA	TRBD2	CASTVRLAGGGTKNIQYF	TGTGCCAGCACTGTTAGACTAGCGGGAGGGGGGACCAAAAACATTCAGTACTTC
TRBV7-2	TRBJ2-7	13	NA	NA	CASSPGVFYEQYF	TGTGCCAGCAGCCCAGGGGTTTTCTACGAGCAGTACTTC
TRBV6-4	TRBJ1-2	15	NA	NA	CASSKPGVGNYGYTF	TGTGCCAGCAGTAAGCCGGGAGTGGGGAACTATGGCTACACCTTC
TRBV5-4	TRBJ2-5	14	NA	NA	CASSDRDSKETQYF	TGTGCCAGCAGCGATCGGGATTCCAAAGAGACCCAGTACTTC
TRBV5-4	TRBJ2-2	15	NA	TRBD1	CASSSDRENTGELFF	TGTGCCAGCAGCTCGGACAGGGAGAACACCGGGGAGCTGTTTTTT
TRBV6-5	TRBJ2-4	12	many	NA	CASSSETDIQYF	TGTGCCAGCAGTTCGGAGACTGACATTCAGTACTTC
TRBV19	TRBJ2-1	11	once	NA	CASRRSNEQFF	TGTGCCAGTCGACGGTCCAATGAGCAGTTCTTC
TRBV21-1	TRBJ1-5	14	NA	NA	CASSRSDINQPQHF	TGTGCCAGCAGCAGATCGGACATCAATCAGCCCCAGCATTTT
TRBV18	TRBJ2-1	14	NA	TRBD2	CASSPQIGAGEQFF	TGTGCCAGCTCACCCCAGATCGGAGCGGGAGAGCAGTTCTTC
TRBV6-5	TRBJ1-4	16	NA	NA	CASSYSGTGAGGKLFF	TGTGCCAGCAGTTACTCTGGGACGGGGGCAGGCGGAAAACTGTTTTTT
TRBV7-3	TRBJ2-5	13	NA	NA	CASSLSALETQYF	TGTGCCAGCAGCTTGTCGGCCCTCGAGACCCAGTACTTC
TRBV5-1	TRBJ2-1	17	NA	TRBD2	CASSLGPLAAGGGEQFF	TGCGCCAGCAGCTTGGGCCCGCTAGCGGCGGGAGGGGGTGAGCAGTTCTTC
TRBV18	TRBJ1-1	14	few	NA	CASSPRHGGTEAFF	TGTGCCAGCTCACCTCGGCACGGAGGGACTGAAGCTTTCTTT
TRBV6-6	TRBJ1-2	16	NA	TRBD1	CASSYPFVQGDYGYTF	TGTGCCAGCAGTTACCCATTTGTACAGGGGGACTATGGCTACACCTTC
TRBV11-2	TRBJ1-1	13	NA	NA	CASSLINGVEAFF	TGTGCCAGCAGCTTAATAAATGGGGTCGAAGCTTTCTTT
TRBV2	TRBJ1-1	12	NA	NA	CASKARNTEAFF	TGTGCCAGCAAAGCGAGGAACACTGAAGCTTTCTTT
TRBV28	TRBJ1-2	12	NA	NA	CATTQGSYGYTF	TGTGCCACGACTCAGGGTAGCTATGGCTACACCTTC
TRBV15	TRBJ2-7	16	NA	TRBD1	CATSRGRGQGPYEQYF	TGTGCCACCAGCAGAGGACGGGGACAGGGGCCCTACGAGCAGTACTTC
TRBV11-3	TRBJ2-3	13	few	NA	CASSLELADTQYF	TGTGCCAGCAGCTTAGAACTGGCCGATACGCAGTATTTT
TRBV4-1	TRBJ1-4	14	NA	NA	CASSHGLTNEKLFF	TGCGCCAGCAGCCACGGTTTAACTAATGAAAAACTGTTTTTT
TRBV29-1	TRBJ1-3	12	NA	NA	CSARDSGNTIYF	TGCAGCGCGCGGGACTCTGGAAACACCATATATTTT
TRBV10-1	TRBJ2-5	16	once	TRBD1	CASSGGPGQGQETQYF	TGCGCCAGCAGTGGGGGGCCGGGACAGGGCCAAGAGACCCAGTACTTC
TRBV13	TRBJ2-3	16	NA	NA	CASSPFVRDGTNTQYF	TGTGCCAGCAGTCCTTTTGTCCGGGACGGCACAAATACGCAGTATTTT
TRBV7-7	TRBJ2-1	16	few	TRBD2	CASSTLAGGPVNEQFF	TGTGCTAGCAGCACGCTAGCGGGAGGGCCTGTTAATGAGCAGTTCTTC
TRBV29-1	TRBJ1-1	10	few	NA	CSVEDFRAFF	TGCAGCGTTGAAGATTTCCGAGCTTTCTTT
TRBV28	TRBJ1-2	15	NA	NA	CASSFLDLDNYGYTF	TGTGCCAGCAGTTTTTTGGACTTAGATAACTATGGCTACACCTTC
TRBV7-2	TRBJ2-3	14	NA	NA	CASSPRLVSDTQYF	TGTGCCAGCAGCCCTAGACTAGTGTCGGATACGCAGTATTTT
TRBV30	TRBJ1-1	16	NA	NA	CAWSVWGGPMNTEAFF	TGTGCCTGGAGTGTTTGGGGGGGCCCCATGAACACTGAAGCTTTCTTT
TRBV19	TRBJ2-1	15	NA	TRBD1	CASSGGQGSYNEQFF	TGTGCCAGTAGTGGGGGACAGGGATCCTACAATGAGCAGTTCTTC
TRBV6-6	TRBJ2-5	14	NA	TRBD2	CASRYSGSQETQYF	TGTGCCAGCAGATATAGCGGGAGCCAAGAGACCCAGTACTTC
TRBV5-1	TRBJ1-2	14	NA	NA	CASSLATGYNGYTF	TGCGCCAGCAGCTTGGCCACAGGGTATAACGGCTACACCTTC
TRBV4-1	TRBJ2-5	14	NA	NA	CASSQGGLQETQYF	TGCGCCAGCAGCCAAGGGGGGCTCCAAGAGACCCAGTACTTC
TRBV23-1	TRBJ2-7	17	NA	NA	CASSQSKRSPSSYEQYF	TGCGCCAGCAGTCAATCGAAGAGGTCCCCGAGCTCCTACGAGCAGTACTTC
TRBV10-2	TRBJ2-2	14	NA	TRBD1	CASRDRVGTGELFF	TGCGCCAGCAGGGACAGGGTGGGCACCGGGGAGCTGTTTTTT
TRBV7-2	TRBJ1-2	13	few	NA	CACSFRTGYGYTF	TGTGCTTGCAGCTTTAGGACCGGTTATGGCTACACCTTC
TRBV29-1	TRBJ2-1	15	NA	NA	CSVEDGDKGYGEQFF	TGCAGCGTTGAAGATGGGGACAAAGGGTATGGTGAGCAGTTCTTC
TRBV7-8	TRBJ2-3	16	NA	TRBD2	CASSPKTSGRADTQYF	TGTGCCAGCAGCCCCAAGACTAGCGGGAGGGCAGATACGCAGTATTTT
TRBV20-1	TRBJ2-4	11	NA	NA	CSARHKNIQYF	TGCAGTGCTAGACACAAAAACATTCAGTACTTC
TRBV7-9	TRBJ2-7	14	NA	TRBD2	CASSRGLAGYEQYF	TGTGCCAGCAGCCGGGGACTAGCGGGATACGAGCAGTACTTC
TRBV5-4	TRBJ2-3	14	NA	NA	CASSLEPLTDTQYF	TGTGCCAGCAGCTTGGAACCCCTCACAGATACGCAGTATTTT
TRBV7-2	TRBJ2-1	13	NA	TRBD1	CASSLTGSGEQFF	TGTGCCAGCAGCTTGACAGGGTCGGGTGAGCAGTTCTTC
TRBV11-3	TRBJ1-2	15	NA	NA	CASNHRAGTNYGYTF	TGTGCCAGCAACCACAGGGCTGGGACTAACTATGGCTACACCTTC
TRBV30	TRBJ1-1	13	NA	NA	CAWRTGGNTEAFF	TGTGCCTGGAGAACGGGGGGGAACACTGAAGCTTTCTTT
TRBV2	TRBJ2-7	13	NA	NA	CASRGTPAFEQYF	TGTGCCAGCAGGGGGACTCCCGCGTTCGAGCAGTACTTC